The clone carrying this T cell receptor (beta chain) was seen a few times. The CDR3 covers 17 residues. The germline V gene encodes CDR1 LGHNA and CDR2 YSLEER. V was clipped by 2 bases and J by 1 base, with 17 bases between them. This entry belongs to a study of beta chain features in type 1 diabetes. The study reverse transcribed the entire isolated RNA, so it sequenced expressed TCRB transcripts. The method was immunoSEQ multiplex PCR; TCRdb's version includes in-frame clones alone and lacks a portion of them. The profile covers nearly 350,000 clones, with 7.5% to 9% appearing a single time and more than 0.4% taken by the ten largest.

The sequencing input was central memory CD4+ T cells from blood. This clonotype was sampled from a woman aged 18-29 years in good health. V gene TRBV4-3 combines with J gene TRBJ1-2, with D maybe TRBD1 (5 bases). The CDR3 nucleotides are TGCGCCAGCAGCCAACATCCTCCCGGGACCCTTAACTATGGCTACACCTTC. Protein sequence: CASSQHPPGTLNYGYTF.